The clone carrying this T cell receptor (beta chain) was found many times. The antigen remains unidentified. Germline V gives CDR1 DFQATT, CDR2 SNEGSKA (reference sequence). V lost 1 base to trimming and J lost 4 bases; unmatched junction nucleotides: 5. This CDR3 has 14 amino acids. The data derive from a study of neurological immune-mediated disorders. Study-level findings and limits: No CDR3 amino acid sequences were shared by expanded clones across subjects, suggesting private repertoires in all groups. HTLV-1-associated myelopathy showed the most TCR clonal expansion; multiple sclerosis the least, below healthy controls.

As for the cDNA, it was generated by 5'RACE with 10-nucleotide random UMIs. Using its own MiXCR run on the 5' RACE reads, TCRdb lists one record per CDR3 protein. This table holds 20,000 to 30,000 distinct CDR3 sequences, 13% found once. Sequencing was done on a sample of PBMCs. The clonotype originates from a woman aged 40 to 49 with HTLV-1-associated myelopathy (HAM/TSP). The chain joins TRBV20-1 to TRBJ1-2, with TRBD1 identical over 8 bases. CDR3 DNA sequence: TGCAGTGCTAGAGTTAGGACAGGGCCCTATGGCTACACCTTC. Its protein product is CSARVRTGPYGYTF.